This TCR beta chain was identified in a study of shared clonotypes between healthy human individuals. Study results and caveats: In having few donors, the study represented limited genetic and exposure-history diversity. Sampling used blood alone; tissue repertoires probably differ.

In the case of this clone: Its target is unknown.

Using about 220 ng DNA, about 30,000 T cell genomes, the sorted-subset replicate PCRs were run. The assay was immunoSEQ multiplex PCR, and TCRdb's table has in-frame clones only and misses some. Of 2,100,000 or so clones listed, 90% to 97% are singletons. This receptor was taken from a man between 18 and 35 years old in good health. Sequencing was carried out using naive CD4+ T cells sorted from blood. Described subset: CD45RA+ positively selected.

Here the CDR3 DNA reads TGTGCCAGCAGTCTCCAGACAGATACGCAGTATTTT. Its protein is CASSLQTDTQYF. This sequence joins TRBV2 and TRBJ2-3; D call uncertain. Deletions cut 5 bases from V and 3 bases from J, with 6 bases between. The CDR3 covers 12 residues. Per germline, CDR1 SNHLY and CDR2 FYNNEI. Supplemented by reference TRBV2 and TRBJ2-3, the full variable domain reads EPEVTQTPSHQVTQMGQEVILRCVPISNHLYFYWYRQILGQKVEFLVSFYNNEISEKSEIFDDQFSVERPDGSNFTLKIRSTKLEDSAMYFCASSLQTDTQYFGPGTRLTVL.